The clone carrying this TCR beta chain occurred once. The source of the sample is a study of cytomegalovirus exposure and HLA in healthy donors. PCR primers comprised 60 Vbeta and 13 Jbeta primers. Clones were read by immunoSEQ multiplex PCR, and TCRdb kept only the in-frame ones, dropping some. The table shows more than 100,000 clones, with 87% occurring only once. The source of this sequence is a woman in her twenties or thirties in good health and CMV-seronegative. Sequences were obtained from PBMCs.

The CDR3 loop is CASSQSPLNEQFF. The CDR3, as DNA: TGCGCCAGCAGTCAATCCCCACTCAATGAGCAGTTCTTC. This chain uses TRBV23-1 with TRBJ2-1; D is ambiguous. TRBV23-1 is given ORF status, its function remaining uncertain. The CDR3 is 13 residues long. The V and J ends lost 0 bases and 6 bases respectively, with 6 bases between them.